The 18 T cell receptor beta chains presented below share a single source sample, sequenced in a study of vaccination and CD4 T cells after COVID-19. With the Oncomine TCR Beta short-read assay, DNA from cultured CD4+ T cells was sequenced. A single record per CDR3 protein comes from TCRdb applying MiXCR to the PCR reads. The data hold about 21,000 distinct CDR3 sequences, with about 50% observed a single time. Noted treatment: roughly 11-day PBMC culture with coronavirus spike peptide pools or control peptides (ViraFEST assay). No antigens are known for them. The specimen sequenced was CD4+ T cells from blood, cultured in vitro. The receptors were gathered from a human donor who had recovered from COVID-19.

This clonotype was seen only a few times. J is TRBJ2-7 and V is TRBV19; 8 bases are shared with TRBD1. The junction had 6 bases not matched to a gene; V was cut back by 2 bases and J by 3 bases. The CDR3 loop spans 15 amino acids. The V gene's germline CDR1 is LNHDA and CDR2 SQIVND (reference sequence). For the CDR3, the DNA is TGTGCCAGTAGTATAACGGGACAGGTTATCTACGAGCAGTACTTC. Translated, it gives CASSITGQVIYEQYF.

As for this clonotype: Compared with germline, one end of the junction differs, possibly owing to a read error. This chain links TRBV12-3 or TRBV12-4 with TRBJ2-7; possibly TRBD1 or TRBD2 for D (5 bases each). The CDR3 consists of 13 residues. CDR3 protein: CASSLSGTHEQHF. CDR3 bases: TGTGCCAGCAGTTTATCAGGGACCCACGAGCAGCACTTC.

The CDR3 DNA follows: TGTGCCAGCAGCACCGACAGGACCCTCTATGGCTACACCTTC. Translating it yields CASSTDRTLYGYTF. V gene TRBV28 combines with J gene TRBJ1-2, with a tentative D call TRBD1 (6 bases). Germline V gives CDR1 MDHEN, CDR2 SYDVKM. V lost 6 bases to trimming and J lost 4 bases, with 15 bases between them. This CDR3 has 14 amino acids.

This clonotype has only a few counts. V is TRBV28 and J is TRBJ1-5; the match to TRBD1 covers 9 bases. Germline assignment: CDR1 MDHEN and CDR2 SYDVKM. Trimming removed 4 bases from V and 1 base from J; junction bases left unmatched: 2. The length of the CDR3 is 15 residues. The CDR3 spells CASSSTGGSNQPQHF. The DNA of the CDR3 is TGTGCCAGCAGTTCGACAGGGGGAAGCAATCAGCCCCAGCATTTT.

The sample holds a few counts of this clonotype. CDR3 sequence: CASSFSRGRTEAFF. CDR3 in DNA: TGTGCCAGCAGCTTCTCAAGGGGGCGGACTGAAGCTTTCTTT. The chain uses TRBV6-1 and TRBJ1-1; TRBD1 matches 7 bases. J gave up 5 bases and V 6 bases, and 9 bases lay outside the gene matches. The CDR3 totals 14 residues. Per germline, CDR1 MNHNS and CDR2 SASEGT.

This rearrangement joins TRBV12-1 to TRBJ2-7; the table names TRBD1, a call not compared with the DNA. TRBV12-1 is designated a pseudogene. CDR3 length: 19 residues. The CDR3 region is CASSLWGLARTGFPYEQYF. The CDR3 nucleotides read TGTGCCAGCAGCTTGTGGGGCCTTGCCCGGACAGGATTTCCCTACGAGCAGTACTTC.

V is TRBV4-1 and J is TRBJ1-6; weak D call: TRBD1 (5 bases). CDR1 is MGHRA, CDR2 YSYEKL, per germline. The V and J ends lost 5 bases and 7 bases respectively, with 18 bases between them. The CDR3 is 16 amino acids. Here the CDR3 reads CASSSQATELNSPLHF. CDR3 coding DNA: TGCGCCAGCAGCTCCCAAGCGACAGAGCTGAATTCACCCCTCCACTTT.

This clonotype showed up just a few times. J is TRBJ1-1 and V is TRBV10-1; tentatively, D is TRBD1 (5 bases). CDR1 is WNHNN, CDR2 SYGVQD, per germline (reference sequence). V lost 0 bases to trimming and J lost 3 bases, with 8 bases between them. The CDR3 totals 14 residues. DNA for the CDR3: TGCGCCAGCAGTGAGTCGACGGGGGACACTGAAGCTTTCTTT. Amino acid sequence: CASSESTGDTEAFF.

This clonotype was seen a few times. The chain employs TRBV6-4 and TRBJ1-2; D call uncertain. CDR3 size: 16 residues. The germline CDR1 and CDR2 sequences are MRHNA and SNTAGT. Trimming shortened V by 3 bases and J by 4 bases, and 18 bases separated the two germline ends. The CDR3, as DNA: TGTGCCAGCAGTGATGGTGCAGGCCCACTGACCTATGGCTACACCTTC. The encoded protein is CASSDGAGPLTYGYTF.

This chain joins TRBV18 and TRBJ2-7; the match to TRBD2 covers 8 bases. Germline V gene data show CDR1 as KGHSH and CDR2 as LQKENI. The V gene end was trimmed by 3 bases and the J gene end by 2 bases; junction bases not matched to a gene: 12. The CDR3 spans 17 residues. CDR3 DNA sequence: TGTGCCAGCTCACCCCCCTCCGGCGCGGGAGGAGCCTACGAGCAGTACTTC. This encodes CASSPPSGAGGAYEQYF.

V is TRBV6-1 and J is TRBJ1-3, with TRBD1 matching over 7 bases. The V gene's germline CDR1 is MNHNS and CDR2 SASEGT. The trim removed 6 bases at V and 7 bases at J, leaving 6 bases unmatched. The CDR3 spans 13 residues. The CDR3 region has the DNA TGTGCCAGCAGCGAACAGGGGTGGAACACCATATATTTT. It is translated as CASSEQGWNTIYF.

V is TRBV5-1 and J is TRBJ2-2; D is undetermined. CDR1 is SGHRS, CDR2 YFSETQ, per germline. The CDR3 has 16 residues. The V gene lost 1 base and the J gene lost 4 bases, with 14 bases spanning the gap. The CDR3 spells CASSLLPGVGTGELFF. The CDR3 DNA sequence: TGCGCCAGCAGCTTGTTGCCAGGAGTAGGCACCGGGGAGCTGTTTTTT. Based on the CDR3 plus reference TRBV5-1 and TRBJ2-2, the full variable domain is KAGVTQTPRYLIKTRGQQVTLSCSPISGHRSVSWYQQTPGQGLQFLFEYFSETQRNKGNFPGRFSGRQFSNSRSEMNVSTLELGDSALYLCASSLLPGVGTGELFFGEGSRLTVL.

In its sample, this clonotype was seen a few times. V gene TRBV2 combines with J gene TRBJ1-5; D gene unclear. Per germline, CDR1 SNHLY and CDR2 FYNNEI. CDR3 length: 13 amino acids. The V end was cut by 5 bases, the J end by 6 bases, with 11 bases between. DNA for the CDR3: TGTGCCAGCAGTTCGGGATCAAGTCAGCCCCAGCATTTT. It yields the protein CASSSGSSQPQHF.

V and J are TRBV6-1 and TRBJ1-2; D might be TRBD1 (5 bases). The CDR3 spans 16 residues. Germline V CDR1 and CDR2: MNHNS, SASEGT. With 1 base removed from V and 6 bases from J, the gap between germline ends came to 18 bases. CDR3 bases: TGTGCCAGCAGTGAAGGTTCGGGCCCCTGGGGGGATGGCTACACCTTC. Translating it yields CASSEGSGPWGDGYTF.

As regards this clonotype: Because the CDR3 is missing its conserved closing phenylalanine or tryptophan, this is likely a read error. The DNA is omitted, as the CDR3 cannot be located on it reliably, and the CDR3 follows TCRdb's listing. This CDR3 is CASEGRDPLLRAVL. This chain connects TRBV6-1 to TRBJ2-7; TRBD1, as called in the table, went unchecked against the DNA. The CDR3 is 14 amino acids in total, end residues counted. Germline values: CDR1 MNHNS, CDR2 SASEGT.

This clonotype has a handful of counts. The chain has TRBV20-1 and TRBJ1-2; D is ambiguous. The CDR3 is made up of 11 amino acids. CDR1 DFQATT and CDR2 SNEGSKA come from the germline V gene (reference sequence). V dropped 3 bases and J dropped 5 bases, with 7 bases sitting between them. The CDR3 loop is CSASLGYGYTF. Written as DNA, the CDR3 is TGCAGTGCTAGTCTGGGTTATGGCTACACCTTC.

This clonotype is labeled medium-sized. The chain's CDR3 is CASSQHTESRGYTF. CDR3 in DNA: TGTGCCAGCAGTCAACACACAGAGAGCCGTGGCTACACCTTC. The V call is TRBV2, the J call TRBJ1-2; D gene uncertain. The ends were cut back, 5 bases at V and 7 bases at J, with 17 bases in the middle. The germline CDR1 and CDR2 sequences are SNHLY and FYNNEI. The CDR3 is 14 residues long.

The gene calls are TRBV2 and TRBJ2-5; 9 positions match TRBD2. This CDR3 spans 15 amino acids. J gave up 1 base and V 4 bases, and 4 bases lay outside the gene matches. Germline-derived CDR1 and CDR2 are SNHLY and FYNNEI. The CDR3 loop reads CASSGASGAQETQYF. The CDR3 DNA is TGTGCCAGCAGTGGTGCTAGCGGGGCCCAAGAGACCCAGTACTTC.